These T cell receptor beta chains were read from a single sample in a study of blood T cells in healthy people across ages. Via MiXCR, TCRdb re-called the 5' RACE reads, giving one row per CDR3 protein. The sample yields about 1.4 million distinct CDR3 sequences, 59% seen once. Sequencing was done on a sample of blood. The receptors shown here come from a man in his late teens or twenties in good health. CDR3s include the opening cysteine and the closing phenylalanine or tryptophan. The D gene is left open where the match is weak. Not every row has a clone size; where given, it reads once, few, many or a size class.

size: few
J: TRBJ2-7
V: TRBV20-1
D: NA
DNA: TGCAGTGCGAGACCCGGTTTCTCCAACTACGAGCAGTACTTC
CDR3: CSARPGFSNYEQYF

size: NA
J: TRBJ2-3
V: TRBV4-3
D: NA
DNA: TGCGCCAGCAGCCCGAACCGGGACTCCAGCACAGATACGCAGTATTTT
CDR3: CASSPNRDSSTDTQYF

size: NA
J: TRBJ2-3
V: TRBV11-2
D: NA
DNA: TGTGCCAGCAGCTTCGACTCTTTCTCGCCGATCGGGCAGGACTCCCTCACAGATACGCAGTATTTT
CDR3: CASSFDSFSPIGQDSLTDTQYF

size: few
J: TRBJ2-1
V: TRBV2
D: NA
DNA: TGTGCCAGCGCCTCTACTCCCTCCTACAATGAGCAGTTCTTC
CDR3: CASASTPSYNEQFF

size: NA
J: TRBJ2-7
V: TRBV20-1
D: TRBD2
DNA: TGCAGTGCAACGACTAGCGAATTGTACGAGCAGTACTTC
CDR3: CSATTSELYEQYF

size: NA
J: TRBJ2-7
V: TRBV24-1
D: NA
DNA: TGTGCCACCAGGAAGGACAGAATCTCCTACGAGCAGTACTTC
CDR3: CATRKDRISYEQYF

size: NA
J: TRBJ2-3
V: TRBV11-1
D: TRBD2
DNA: TGTGCCAGCAGCAAACGGACTAGCGGGGGCTCAGATACGCAGTATTTT
CDR3: CASSKRTSGGSDTQYF

size: NA
J: TRBJ1-2
V: TRBV10-3
D: NA
DNA: TGTGCCATCAGTGACCCCTTATCCTACTACACCTTC
CDR3: CAISDPLSYYTF

size: NA
J: TRBJ2-7
V: TRBV10-3
D: NA
DNA: TGTGCCATCAGTGAGTCGACTCGGGGCTACGAGCAGTACTTC
CDR3: CAISESTRGYEQYF

size: NA
J: TRBJ2-7
V: TRBV6-2/TRBV6-3
D: NA
DNA: TGTGCCAGTAGTTACTCGTTGATCGTTGGCGAGCAGTACTTC
CDR3: CASSYSLIVGEQYF

size: once
J: TRBJ1-2
V: TRBV7-6
D: TRBD1
DNA: TGTGCCAGCAGCTTAGATTATGAGACAGGGCTGAACTATGGCTACACCTTC
CDR3: CASSLDYETGLNYGYTF

size: NA
J: TRBJ2-3
V: TRBV5-6
D: TRBD2
DNA: TGTGCCAGCAGCCCATACTTGACTGGCGGGGGAGATACGCAGTATTTT
CDR3: CASSPYLTGGGDTQYF

size: NA
J: TRBJ1-5
V: TRBV20-1
D: NA
DNA: TGCAGTGTTAAGAGCGGTTATAGCAATCAGCCCCAGCATTTT
CDR3: CSVKSGYSNQPQHF

size: NA
J: TRBJ2-5
V: TRBV9
D: TRBD1
DNA: TGTGCCAGCAGCGTCTCCCGGGACAGCCGGGAGACCCAGTACTTC
CDR3: CASSVSRDSRETQYF

size: NA
J: TRBJ2-2
V: TRBV7-9
D: TRBD1
DNA: TGTGCCAGCAGCTTGTTGACAGGGGGCTTCACCGGGGAGCTGTTTTTT
CDR3: CASSLLTGGFTGELFF

size: NA
J: TRBJ1-6
V: TRBV28
D: NA
DNA: TGTGCCAGCGGCAGCAATCGTAAATTGGGTTCACCCCTCCACTTT
CDR3: CASGSNRKLGSPLHF

size: NA
J: TRBJ2-5
V: TRBV5-6
D: NA
DNA: TGTGCCAGCAGCTTGTACGGGGGAGAAGACCAAGAGACCCAGTACTTC
CDR3: CASSLYGGEDQETQYF

size: NA
J: TRBJ2-1
V: TRBV29-1
D: NA
DNA: TGCAGCGTTGAAGAGGGCAGGGCGAAGTACAATGAGCAGTTCTTC
CDR3: CSVEEGRAKYNEQFF

size: NA
J: TRBJ1-5
V: TRBV7-8
D: NA
DNA: TGTGCCAGCAGCCCACAACTACAGGGAAGCAATCAGCCCCAGCATTTT
CDR3: CASSPQLQGSNQPQHF

size: NA
J: TRBJ2-1
V: TRBV4-1
D: NA
DNA: TGCGCCACAAAAGGGGCCGCGAATGAGCAGTTCTTC
CDR3: CATKGAANEQFF

size: NA
J: TRBJ2-1
V: TRBV6-7
D: NA
DNA: TGTGCCAGCAGTTACTCGCAAACCCCCTACAATGAGCAGTTCTTC
CDR3: CASSYSQTPYNEQFF